A single sample gave rise to the 16 T cell receptor beta chains below, sequenced in a study of T cell clones after liver transplantation. Sequencing was performed with immunoSEQ multiplex PCR; in TCRdb, only in-frame clones are kept and a portion is missing. The profile shows about 68,000 clones, 80% to 95% of them singletons. The specimen was CD4+ T cells from blood, collected less than 27 months after liver transplant. The source is a human patient who received a liver transplant. A subset of T cells may come from the graft donor.

The chain couples TRBV30 to TRBJ2-7; the match to TRBD1 covers 10 bases. V was pared by 0 bases and J by 2 bases, with 4 bases of the junction left unmatched. Germline V gene data show CDR1 as GTSNPN and CDR2 as SVGIG (reference sequence). The CDR3 loop spans 15 amino acids. CDR3 sequence (DNA): TGTGCCTGGAGTGTAGGAGGACAGGGGGCCTACGAGCAGTACTTC. Translated: CAWSVGGQGAYEQYF.

The chain uses TRBV29-1 and TRBJ1-2; weak D call: TRBD1 (5 bases). The CDR3 consists of 12 residues. Germline V gene data show CDR1 as SQVTM and CDR2 as ANQGSEA. Trimming removed 7 bases from V and 6 bases from J, with 15 bases in between. As DNA, the CDR3 is TGCAGCGGGGGCGGAAGGGACGATGGCTACACCTTC. Protein: CSGGGRDDGYTF.

The chain combines TRBV5-1 with TRBJ2-7, with D unresolved. Germline values: CDR1 SGHRS, CDR2 YFSETQ. The CDR3 runs to 13 residues. Trimming cost V 4 bases and J 2 bases, with 10 bases left between them. The CDR3 sequence: CASSPPEAYEQYF. In DNA form, the CDR3 reads TGCGCCAGCAGCCCCCCCGAGGCCTACGAGCAGTACTTC. Full variable domain (remainder filled in from reference TRBV5-1 and TRBJ2-7): KAGVTQTPRYLIKTRGQQVTLSCSPISGHRSVSWYQQTPGQGLQFLFEYFSETQRNKGNFPGRFSGRQFSNSRSEMNVSTLELGDSALYLCASSPPEAYEQYFGPGTRLTVT.

The CDR3 here is CASTPSLGNTDTQYF. As DNA, the CDR3 is TGTGCCAGCACCCCGAGTCTGGGAAACACAGATACGCAGTATTTT. J is TRBJ2-3 and V is TRBV7-9; D gene unclear. Per germline, CDR1 SEHNR and CDR2 FQNEAQ (reference sequence). Between the trimmed V and J ends, which lost 7 bases and 2 bases, there was a span of 16 bases. The CDR3 has 15 amino acids.

This sequence joins TRBV2 and TRBJ2-7; 12 bases agree with TRBD2. This CDR3 has 16 amino acids. Trimming cost V 5 bases and J 0 bases; bases outside gene matches: 5. CDR1 and CDR2 from the germline V gene are SNHLY and FYNNEI. The DNA for the CDR3 is TGTGCCAGCAGTCGGACTAGCGGGGTCCGCTCCTACGAGCAGTACTTC. Translation: CASSRTSGVRSYEQYF. Supplemented by reference TRBV2 and TRBJ2-7, the full variable domain reads EPEVTQTPSHQVTQMGQEVILRCVPISNHLYFYWYRQILGQKVEFLVSFYNNEISEKSEIFDDQFSVERPDGSNFTLKIRSTKLEDSAMYFCASSRTSGVRSYEQYFGPGTRLTVT.

The chain is built from TRBV2 and TRBJ2-2, with D perhaps TRBD1 (5 bases). CDR3 length: 14 amino acids. Germline CDR1 is SNHLY and CDR2 is FYNNEI. Trimming shortened V by 8 bases and J by 4 bases, and 14 bases separated the two germline ends. This CDR3 is CASVWGIATGELFF. The CDR3 DNA reads as TGTGCCAGCGTTTGGGGCATTGCCACCGGGGAGCTGTTTTTT.

As for this clone: The germline gene is not matched at one end of the junction; a read error may be the cause. This chain joins TRBV7-7 and TRBJ2-7; the D is unclear. CDR3 size: 10 residues. Germline V gene sequence: CDR1 SSHAT, CDR2 FNYEAQ (reference sequence). The CDR3 sequence is CASSTYEQYF. In DNA form, the CDR3 reads TGTGCTAGCAGCACGTACGAGCAGTACTTC.

The rearrangement uses TRBV6-5 and TRBJ1-4; D gene uncertain. The germline V gene encodes CDR1 MNHEY and CDR2 SVGAGI. V gave up 6 bases and J gave up 5 bases, with 16 bases separating them. The CDR3 consists of 15 residues. The CDR3 DNA reads TGTGCCAGCAGCCCGGGAAACAGTAGGAATGAAAAACTGTTTTTT. Protein product: CASSPGNSRNEKLFF.

The V call is TRBV28, the J call TRBJ2-7; D is unresolved. The ends were cut back, 6 bases at V and 3 bases at J, with 18 bases in the middle. This CDR3 has 15 amino acids. Germline V gene sequence: CDR1 MDHEN, CDR2 SYDVKM. The CDR3 is CASRPFQVGFYEQYF. CDR3 DNA sequence: TGTGCCAGCAGACCATTCCAGGTGGGATTCTACGAGCAGTACTTC.

V gene TRBV7-9 combines with J gene TRBJ1-5; TRBD1 matches 8 bases. The germline V gene has CDR1 SEHNR and CDR2 FQNEAQ (reference sequence). This CDR3 contains 15 residues. V shed 4 bases, J shed 4 bases, and the junction held 6 bases outside the gene matches. CDR3 DNA sequence: TGTGCCAGCAGCTCCGGGACAGGTGGGAATCAGCCCCAGCATTTT. Protein product: CASSSGTGGNQPQHF.

This chain uses TRBV5-1 with TRBJ2-3; 7 nucleotides line up with TRBD1. Germline V gives CDR1 SGHRS, CDR2 YFSETQ. The CDR3 spans 15 residues. V shed 4 bases and J 2 bases; nucleotides not matched to a gene: 7. The CDR3 DNA reads as TGCGCCAGCAGCCGAGACAGGGCGGACACAGATACGCAGTATTTT. This codes for CASSRDRADTDTQYF.

This chain links TRBV27 with TRBJ2-7; the match to TRBD2 covers 11 bases. The CDR3 totals 16 residues. In germline, CDR1 is MNHEY, CDR2 SMNVEV (reference sequence). Trimming took 7 bases from V and 7 from J; bases not matched to a gene: 15. For the CDR3, the DNA is TGTGCCAGCACGAAATCGGACCTAGCGGGAGGAGGTGAGCAGTACTTC. Amino acids: CASTKSDLAGGGEQYF.

The CDR3 here is CASSLAPGTDPNTEAFF. As DNA, the CDR3 is TGTGCCAGCAGCTTAGCCCCCGGGACAGACCCGAACACTGAAGCTTTCTTT. J is TRBJ1-1 and V is TRBV11-3; 7 bases map to TRBD1. Germline values: CDR1 SGHNT, CDR2 YENEEA. This CDR3 comprises 17 residues. V lost 1 base, J lost 1 base, and 9 bases stayed unmatched.

The chain employs TRBV7-2 and TRBJ2-7; TRBD2 is a possible D gene (6 bases). The length of the CDR3 is 15 residues. Germline CDR1 and CDR2: SGHTA and FQGNSA. The ends were cut back, 1 base at V and 6 bases at J, with 16 bases in the middle. The CDR3 DNA follows: TGTGCCAGCAGCTTAGATGGGAGGAAATCATCCGAGCAGTACTTC. Amino acids: CASSLDGRKSSEQYF.

The chain is built from TRBV27 and TRBJ1-2; D might be TRBD1 (5 bases). There are 13 residues in the CDR3. Looked up from germline, CDR1 is MNHEY and CDR2 is SMNVEV (reference sequence). V was trimmed by 3 bases and J by 2 bases, leaving 7 bases between them. The CDR3 nucleotides read TGTGCCAGCAGTTTTGCAGGGAACTATGGCTACACCTTC. This gives the protein CASSFAGNYGYTF.

V usage is TRBV6-1 and J usage is TRBJ2-2, with TRBD1 matching over 10 bases. The CDR3 totals 14 residues. Trimming cost V 7 bases and J 8 bases; bases outside gene matches: 7. CDR1 and CDR2 from the germline V gene are MNHNS and SASEGT. The CDR3 protein is CASNRQGAAGELFF. CDR3 DNA: TGTGCCAGCAACCGACAGGGGGCGGCGGGGGAGCTGTTTTTT.